These 20 T cell receptor beta chains came from one sample sequenced in a study of T cells after somatic rescue of genetic block. TCRdb keeps only in-frame clones here, not all; method: immunoSEQ multiplex PCR. The table shows some 13,000 clones, with over 60% occurring only once. The specimen was peripheral blood mononuclear cells (PBMCs). These receptors were obtained from a boy aged 5 to 17.

The chain employs TRBV28 and TRBJ2-7, with D perhaps matching TRBD2 (6 bases). V was clipped by 4 bases and J by 4 bases, with 14 bases between them. The CDR3 extends over 14 amino acids. Germline CDR1 is MDHEN and CDR2 is SYDVKM. CDR3 coding DNA: TGTGCCAGCAGTTCGCCCGGGGAGGCGTACGAGCAGTACTTC. Its protein is CASSSPGEAYEQYF.

The V and J genes are TRBV19 and TRBJ2-7, with TRBD1 matching 10 bases. This CDR3 has 16 residues. Germline V gene lookup returns CDR1 LNHDA and CDR2 SQIVND (reference sequence). V shed 4 bases, J shed 3 bases, and the junction held 9 bases outside the gene matches. CDR3 amino acids: CASSNRDRGIGYEQYF. CDR3 sequence (DNA): TGTGCCAGTAGTAACCGGGACAGGGGAATAGGCTACGAGCAGTACTTC.

This chain connects TRBV5-1 to TRBJ1-2; D call uncertain. Trimming took off 0 bases at V and 4 bases at J, with 4 bases between the two ends. The CDR3 sequence is 12 residues long. Germline CDR1 SGHRS, CDR2 YFSETQ. The DNA for the CDR3 is TGCGCCAGCAGCTTGGACAGCTATGGCTACACCTTC. Translated, it gives CASSLDSYGYTF.

This clone showed up just once. The rearrangement links TRBV7-8 to TRBJ1-2; D is ambiguous. Per germline, CDR1 SGHVS and CDR2 FQNEAQ. V dropped 2 bases and J dropped 0 bases, with 16 bases sitting between them. The CDR3 consists of 17 residues. CDR3 nucleotides: TGTGCCAGCAGCTTAATGGCCGACGGGGTAGCTAACTATGGCTACACCTTC. Translated, it gives CASSLMADGVANYGYTF.

This clone has a handful of counts. The V call is TRBV27, the J call TRBJ1-4; no reliable D call. Germline V gene lookup returns CDR1 MNHEY and CDR2 SMNVEV (reference sequence). V dropped 1 base and J dropped 5 bases, with 14 bases sitting between them. This CDR3 has 16 residues. This CDR3 reads CASSLYPLNINEKLFF. The CDR3 nucleotides are TGTGCCAGCAGTTTATACCCCTTAAATATAAATGAAAAACTGTTTTTT.

The V call is TRBV7-8, the J call TRBJ2-1, with 8 nucleotides matching TRBD1. Looked up from germline, CDR1 is SGHVS and CDR2 is FQNEAQ. Trimming removed 5 bases from V and 7 bases from J; junction bases left unmatched: 7. The CDR3 spans 14 residues. The CDR3 protein is CASSPRDRRNEQFF. CDR3 bases: TGTGCCAGCAGCCCCCGGGACAGGAGAAATGAGCAGTTCTTC.

The chain has TRBV7-9 and TRBJ1-1, with D possibly TRBD1 on 5 matching bases. CDR1 is SEHNR, CDR2 FQNEAQ, per germline (reference sequence). V was shortened by 4 bases and J by 1 base, with 13 bases between the two germline ends. This CDR3 is 15 amino acids long. In DNA, the CDR3 is TGTGCCAGCAGCTCTATCAGGGACGCGAACACTGAAGCTTTCTTT. Encoded protein: CASSSIRDANTEAFF.

About this clone: This may be a read error: a much more frequent sequence differs by one nucleotide. The rearrangement links TRBV15 to TRBJ2-7, with D possibly being TRBD1 (5 bases). Per germline, CDR1 LNHNV and CDR2 YYDKDF (reference sequence). The CDR3 loop spans 12 amino acids. The DNA of the CDR3 is TGTGCCGCCAGTCCTGCAGGGTACGAGCAGTACTTC. This encodes CAASPAGYEQYF.

The chain recombines TRBV27 with TRBJ2-5, with 9 nucleotides matching TRBD1. Per germline, CDR1 MNHEY and CDR2 SMNVEV (reference sequence). With 2 bases clipped from V and 4 bases from J, the junction kept 8 bases outside the gene matches. The CDR3 is made up of 16 amino acids. Here the CDR3 DNA reads TGTGCCAGCAGTTTAATAGGACAGGGGAGCCCAGAGACCCAGTACTTC. It yields the protein CASSLIGQGSPETQYF.

The rearrangement uses TRBV5-1 and TRBJ2-2; D possibly uses TRBD1 or TRBD2 (5 bases each). The CDR3 runs to 16 residues. Germline CDR1 and CDR2: SGHRS and YFSETQ. Trimming stripped 2 bases from V and 3 bases from J, with 14 bases between. The CDR3 here is CASSLGHLGDTGELFF. The CDR3 DNA follows: TGCGCCAGCAGCTTAGGACACCTCGGGGACACCGGGGAGCTGTTTTTT.

This chain links TRBV5-1 with TRBJ1-3; the D gene is possibly TRBD1 (6 bases). Germline CDR1 reads SGHRS; CDR2 reads YFSETQ. The CDR3 is made up of 14 amino acids. V lost 0 bases, J lost 8 bases, and 12 bases lay in between. The CDR3, as DNA: TGCGCCAGCAGCTTGGCGGGGGGGCTAGACACCATATATTTT. Its translation is CASSLAGGLDTIYF.

There are a few counts of this clone. The CDR3 is CASSLLGSQETQYF. The CDR3 nucleotides are TGTGCCAGCAGCTTATTGGGCAGCCAAGAGACCCAGTACTTC. J is TRBJ2-5 and V is TRBV7-7; D is unresolved. Trimming cost V 2 bases and J 1 base, with 8 bases left between them. Germline-derived CDR1 and CDR2 are SSHAT and FNYEAQ (reference sequence). The CDR3 runs to 14 residues.

This chain uses TRBV9 with TRBJ2-3; D is uncertain. The CDR3 has 12 residues. V lost 3 bases, J lost 2 bases, and 4 bases lay in between. In germline, CDR1 is SGDLS, CDR2 YYNGEE. The CDR3 DNA sequence: TGTGCCAGCAGCGCGACCACAGATACGCAGTATTTT. Amino acid sequence: CASSATTDTQYF.

The CDR3 sequence is CASSRQGPKFYEQYF. The CDR3 DNA follows: TGTGCCAGCAGCCGACAGGGGCCTAAGTTCTACGAGCAGTACTTC. This chain links TRBV6-5 with TRBJ2-7; the match to TRBD1 covers 8 bases. Germline-derived CDR1 and CDR2 are MNHEY and SVGAGI. The V gene end was trimmed by 6 bases and the J gene end by 3 bases; junction bases not matched to a gene: 10. The CDR3 runs 15 residues.

This clone has a handful of counts. The V gene is TRBV5-4, the J gene TRBJ2-1; D is uncertain. Germline CDR1 is SGHNT and CDR2 is YYREEE (reference sequence). This CDR3 contains 13 residues. V lost 4 bases to trimming and J lost 7 bases, with 12 bases between them. The CDR3 DNA follows: TGTGCCAGCAGCCAAGAAGGGATGAATGAGCAGTTCTTC. It codes for CASSQEGMNEQFF.

This clone was detected a few times. This chain links TRBV25-1 with TRBJ2-4; D gene unclear. V lost 6 bases and J 8 bases, leaving 14 bases between the germline ends. There are 13 residues in the CDR3. Germline CDR1 reads MGHDK; CDR2 reads SYGVNS. The CDR3: CASRDVGPDIQYF. In nucleotides, the CDR3 is TGTGCCAGCAGGGATGTTGGACCAGACATTCAGTACTTC.

The genes are TRBV28 and TRBJ1-1, with 7 bases lining up with TRBD1. In germline, CDR1 is MDHEN, CDR2 SYDVKM. V shed 6 bases, J shed 10 bases, and the junction held 8 bases outside the gene matches. This CDR3 contains 12 residues. The CDR3 coding sequence is TGTGCCAGCAGCCTCAACAGGGGTTTAGCTTTCTTT. It codes for CASSLNRGLAFF.

This clone was recorded only once. This chain connects TRBV27 to TRBJ2-3; D might be TRBD1 or TRBD2, each matching 5 bases. CDR1 and CDR2 from the germline V gene are MNHEY and SMNVEV (reference sequence). V shed 3 bases and J shed 0 bases, with 13 bases lying between them. The length of the CDR3 is 16 residues. The CDR3 DNA sequence: TGTGCCAGCAGTTTTGGGGCGGGTCCCAGCACAGATACGCAGTATTTT. It is translated as CASSFGAGPSTDTQYF.

The CDR3 reads CAISKQGAFNSPLHF. As DNA, the CDR3 is TGTGCCATCAGTAAGCAGGGGGCATTTAATTCACCCCTCCACTTT. The J gene is TRBJ1-6, the V gene TRBV10-3, with 8 bases identical to TRBD1. The CDR3 totals 15 residues. CDR1 and CDR2 (germline): ENHRY, SYGVKD. Trimming at V came to 5 bases and at J to 6 bases, leaving 6 bases not matched to a gene.

This sequence joins TRBV5-1 and TRBJ2-1; D possibly corresponds to TRBD2 (5 bases). The V end lost 4 bases, the J end lost 4 bases, and 15 bases lay between the germline ends. There are 15 residues in the CDR3. CDR1 is SGHRS and CDR2 is YFSETQ in the germline V gene. The CDR3 nucleotides are TGCGCCAGCAGCCAGCCCCTAGCAAATTACAATGAGCAGTTCTTC. Its protein product is CASSQPLANYNEQFF.